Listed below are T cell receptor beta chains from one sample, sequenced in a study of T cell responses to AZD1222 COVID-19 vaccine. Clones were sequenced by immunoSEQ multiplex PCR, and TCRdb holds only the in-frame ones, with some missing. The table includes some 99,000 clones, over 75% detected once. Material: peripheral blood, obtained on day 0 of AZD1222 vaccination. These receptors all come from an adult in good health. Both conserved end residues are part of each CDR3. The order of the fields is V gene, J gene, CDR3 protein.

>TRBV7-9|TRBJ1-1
CASSKQGALTEAFF
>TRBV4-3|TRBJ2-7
CASSHGRGTRSYEQYF
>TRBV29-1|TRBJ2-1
CSVVGRASSYNEQFF
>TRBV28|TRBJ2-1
CASSPAWGSYNEQFF
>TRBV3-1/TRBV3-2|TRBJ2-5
CASSQAIGQETQYF
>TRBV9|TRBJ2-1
CASSVGGQGPRDEQFF
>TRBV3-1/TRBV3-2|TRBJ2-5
CASSQWGETQYF
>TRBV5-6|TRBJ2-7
CASSLALTEQYF
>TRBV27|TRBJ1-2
CASSSTGSSGYTF
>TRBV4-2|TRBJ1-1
CASSPRGEGALNTEAFF
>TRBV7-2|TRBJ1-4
CASSLNGEKLFF
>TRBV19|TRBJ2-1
CASSTQTGPPLF
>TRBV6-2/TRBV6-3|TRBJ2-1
CASSRRRGALESSYNEQFF
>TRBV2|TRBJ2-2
CASVRGFANTGELFF
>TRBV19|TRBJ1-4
CASRPQGTNEKLFF
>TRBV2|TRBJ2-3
CASSELAVTDTQYF
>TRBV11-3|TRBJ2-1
CASSLSTGVDEQFF
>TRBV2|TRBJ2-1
CASTREENEQFF
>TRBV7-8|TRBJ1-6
CASSSRTPDNSPLHF
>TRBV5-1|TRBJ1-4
CASSLGPPNEKLFF
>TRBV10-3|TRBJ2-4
CAISESQANIQYF
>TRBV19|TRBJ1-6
CASSSPSTYNSPLHF
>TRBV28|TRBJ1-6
CASNFGTGDNSPLHF
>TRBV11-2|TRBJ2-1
CASSRGLAGGYHEQFF
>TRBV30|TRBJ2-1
CAWSVNRKTYNEQFF
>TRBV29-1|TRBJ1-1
CSVGMWTEAFF
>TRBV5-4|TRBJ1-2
CASSSVAVTALYGYTF
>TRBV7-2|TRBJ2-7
CATRLEAGGRDEQYF
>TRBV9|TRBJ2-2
CASSGLGGRELFF
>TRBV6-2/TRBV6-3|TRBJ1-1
CASSRLGTEAFF